The 3 T cell receptor beta chains below all came from one sample that was sequenced in a study of Graves' ophthalmopathy and Graves' hyperthyroidism (dated 2018 in TCRdb). Instrument on record: Illumina HiSeq 2000. For repertoire sequencing, the TCR beta CDR3 regions were amplified from RNA transcripts. A first-round RT-PCR used HTBI primers with the Qiagen OneStep RT-PCR kit, followed by a second-round multiplex PCR, size selection and purification. The public reads were reanalyzed by TCRdb: fastp trimming at Q25, MiXCR alignment, in-frame beta chains only. Rows matching on CDR3 protein sequence are summarized as one entry with the most common DNA and genes. This sample lists more than 550,000 distinct CDR3 sequences; about 38% were detected once. More than 2.5% of the sample is held by the ten biggest clonotypes. The sample taken for sequencing was peripheral blood. The receptors derive from an adult man with Graves' ophthalmopathy.

This chain links TRBV12-5 with TRBJ2-5; perhaps TRBD2 as D (5 bases). Germline CDR1 is LGHNT and CDR2 is FRNRAP. This CDR3 comprises 16 residues. Trimming stripped 3 bases from V and 7 bases from J, with 21 bases between. The CDR3 loop is CASGFFSGGNGGTQYF. For the CDR3, the DNA is TGTGCTAGTGGTTTTTTTTCGGGTGGTAATGGAGGGACCCAGTACTTC.

This clonotype has only one observation. The CDR3 sequence is CSSSRQWDTEAFF. Written as DNA, the CDR3 is TGCAGCAGCAGTAGACAGTGGGACACTGAAGCTTTCTTT. The chain joins TRBV29-1 to TRBJ1-1, with a possible D match to TRBD1 (5 bases). The V end was cut by 8 bases, the J end by 3 bases, with 16 bases between. The CDR3 is made up of 13 amino acids. Germline V gene sequence: CDR1 SQVTM, CDR2 ANQGSEA. Drawing the rest from reference TRBV29-1 and TRBJ1-1, the complete variable domain is SAVISQKPSRDICQRGTSLTIQCQVDSQVTMMFWYRQQPGQSLTLIATANQGSEATYESGFVIDKFPISRPNLTFSTLTVSNMSPEDSSIYLCSSSRQWDTEAFFGQGTRLTVV.

This clonotype has only a few counts. The chain employs TRBV29-1 and TRBJ2-7; the match to TRBD1 covers 10 bases. The CDR3 is 12 residues long. Germline CDR1 and CDR2: SQVTM and ANQGSEA. The ends lost 5 bases at V and 4 bases at J; junction bases unmatched: 2. The CDR3 DNA is TGCAGCGTTCGGGGACAGGGGTACGAGCAGTACTTC. Protein: CSVRGQGYEQYF.